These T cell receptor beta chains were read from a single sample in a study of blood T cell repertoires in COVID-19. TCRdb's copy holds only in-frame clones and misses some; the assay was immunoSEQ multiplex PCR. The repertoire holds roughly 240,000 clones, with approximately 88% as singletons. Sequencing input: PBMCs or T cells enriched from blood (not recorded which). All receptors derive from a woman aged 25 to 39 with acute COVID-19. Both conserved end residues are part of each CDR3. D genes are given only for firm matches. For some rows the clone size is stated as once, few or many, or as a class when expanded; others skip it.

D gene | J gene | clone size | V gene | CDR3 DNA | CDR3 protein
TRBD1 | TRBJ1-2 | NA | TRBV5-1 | TGCGCCAGCAGCCCTGGACAGGGGGCGAGTGGCTACACCTTC | CASSPGQGASGYTF
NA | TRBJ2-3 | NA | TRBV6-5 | TGTGCCAGCAGCCCAACTCTTGTGGATACGCAGTATTTT | CASSPTLVDTQYF
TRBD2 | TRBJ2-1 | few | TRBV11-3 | TGTGCCAGCTCCAGCGGGGGTACGGTTAAGGAGGAGCAGTTCTTC | CASSSGGTVKEEQFF
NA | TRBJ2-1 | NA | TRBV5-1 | TGCGCCAGCAGCTTGGGAGGGCCCAATGAGCAGTTCTTC | CASSLGGPNEQFF
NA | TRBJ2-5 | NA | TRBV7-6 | TGTGCCAGCAGCTTAGAGGCAGGGCTCGGAGAGACCCAGTACTTC | CASSLEAGLGETQYF
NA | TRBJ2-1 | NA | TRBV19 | TGTGCCAGTAGTATCCGACAGTACAATGAGCAGTTCTTC | CASSIRQYNEQFF
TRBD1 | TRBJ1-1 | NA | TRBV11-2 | TGTGCCAGCAGCTTCCAAAATTACAGGGGTGGGAACACTGAAGCTTTCTTT | CASSFQNYRGGNTEAFF
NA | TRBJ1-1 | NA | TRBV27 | TGTGCCAGCAGTTTGCTTGAGGGGGAGAACACTGAAGCTTTCTTT | CASSLLEGENTEAFF
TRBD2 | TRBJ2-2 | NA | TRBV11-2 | TGTGCCAGCAGCTTAGCGGCTAGCGGGGGCCCTACGGGGGAGCTGTTTTTT | CASSLAASGGPTGELFF
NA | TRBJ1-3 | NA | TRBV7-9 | TGTGCCAGCAGCTTAAACCTCGGGAGTTTTCGAAACACCATATATTTT | CASSLNLGSFRNTIYF
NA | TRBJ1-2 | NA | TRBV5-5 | TGTGCCAGCAGCTTGGCAGGGGACTATGGCTACACCTTC | CASSLAGDYGYTF
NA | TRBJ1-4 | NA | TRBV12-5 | TGTGCTAGTGGTTTGGGACAGGCAGAGAATGAAAAACTGTTTTTT | CASGLGQAENEKLFF
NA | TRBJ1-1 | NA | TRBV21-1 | TGTGCCAGCAGCAAAGTCCTCCCCCAAGACAGGGACCCTAACACTGAAGCTTTCTTT | CASSKVLPQDRDPNTEAFF
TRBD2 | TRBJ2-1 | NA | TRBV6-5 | TGTGCCAGCAGTTACTTTGCGGGGGGGGAGAATGAGCAGTTCTTC | CASSYFAGGENEQFF
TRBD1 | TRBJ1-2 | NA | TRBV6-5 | TGTGCCAGCAGTTCCGGGACAGCCCGCCCTAGCTACACCTTC | CASSSGTARPSYTF
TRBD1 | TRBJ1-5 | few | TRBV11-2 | TGTGCCAGCAGCTTAACAGGGGGAAATCAGCCCCAGCATTTT | CASSLTGGNQPQHF
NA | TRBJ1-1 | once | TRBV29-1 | TGCAGCGTTGAAAGGGGAAGGAACACTGAAGCTTTCTTT | CSVERGRNTEAFF
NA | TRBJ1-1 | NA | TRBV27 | TGTGCCAGCAGTTTGAATGCGGAGTCTGAAGCTTTCTTT | CASSLNAESEAFF
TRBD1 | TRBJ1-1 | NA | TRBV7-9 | TGTGCCAGCAGCCCCCAGGGGGCGGGTAAGAACACTGAAGCTTTCTTT | CASSPQGAGKNTEAFF
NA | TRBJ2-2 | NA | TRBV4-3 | TGCGCCAGCAGCCTATGGGCTAACACCGGGGAGCTGTTTTTT | CASSLWANTGELFF
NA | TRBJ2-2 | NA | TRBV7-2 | TGTGCCAGCAGCTGGCGGGGGCCTAACACCGGGGAGCTGTTTTTT | CASSWRGPNTGELFF
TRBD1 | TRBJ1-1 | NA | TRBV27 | TGTGCCAGCAGTAGGGACAGGGGAAACACTGAAGCTTTCTTT | CASSRDRGNTEAFF
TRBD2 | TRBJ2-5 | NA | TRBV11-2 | TGTGCCAGCAGCTATCGGGGGGGCCTCCAAGAGACCCAGTACTTC | CASSYRGGLQETQYF
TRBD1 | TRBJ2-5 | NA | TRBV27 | TGTGCCAGCAGTTTTTCTCGACAGGGACAAGAGACCCAGTACTTC | CASSFSRQGQETQYF
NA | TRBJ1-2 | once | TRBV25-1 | TGTGCCAGCAGTGATCAGGCACCGAACTATGGCTACACCTTC | CASSDQAPNYGYTF
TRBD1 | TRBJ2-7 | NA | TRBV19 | TGTGCCAGTAGTATAGGGGACAGGGCCTCCTACGAGCAGTACTTC | CASSIGDRASYEQYF
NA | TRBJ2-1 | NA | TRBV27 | TGTGCCAGCAGTTCCAGCAGACTCTACAATGAGCAGTTCTTC | CASSSSRLYNEQFF
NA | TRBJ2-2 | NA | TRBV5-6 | TGTGCCAGCAGCGTCGGGGGGGAGCTGTTTTTT | CASSVGGELFF
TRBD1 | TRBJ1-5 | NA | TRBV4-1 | TGCGCCAGCAGCCTACAACAGGGGGAAAATCAGCCCCAGCATTTT | CASSLQQGENQPQHF
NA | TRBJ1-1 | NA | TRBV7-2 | TGTGCCAGCAGCTTAGTGGTCGGGGTCTGGGAATTT | CASSLVVGVWEF
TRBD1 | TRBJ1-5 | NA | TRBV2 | TGTGCCAGCAGCAGGGGGACGAGCAATCAGCCCCAGCATTTT | CASSRGTSNQPQHF
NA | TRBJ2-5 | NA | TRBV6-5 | TGTGCCAGCAGCTCCGCACTAACCCAAGAGACCCAGTACTTC | CASSSALTQETQYF
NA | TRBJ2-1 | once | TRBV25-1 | TGTGCCAGCAGTGAATATGGGACTTCTTCCTACAATGAGCAGTTCTTC | CASSEYGTSSYNEQFF
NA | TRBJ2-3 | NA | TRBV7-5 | TGTGCCAGAAGCTTAGCGCCCCTGTGGGGGGGGTGGGGCACAGATACGCAGTATTTT | CARSLAPLWGGWGTDTQYF
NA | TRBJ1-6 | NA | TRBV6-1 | TGTGCCAGCAGTGACGAGGGCAGGTCAATCTTCCGATCACCCCTCCACTTT | CASSDEGRSIFRSPLHF
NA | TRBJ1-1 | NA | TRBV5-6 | TGTGCCAGCAGCTTGGGGGTTCCCAGCGGACTAACTGAAGCTTTCTTT | CASSLGVPSGLTEAFF
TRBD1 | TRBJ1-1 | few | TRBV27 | TGTGCCAGCATCCCAGGGGCAGGACAGGGGAACACTGAAGCTTTCTTT | CASIPGAGQGNTEAFF
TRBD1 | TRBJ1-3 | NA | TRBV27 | TGTGCCAGCAGTATGGACAGGGCAGGAAACACCATATATTTT | CASSMDRAGNTIYF
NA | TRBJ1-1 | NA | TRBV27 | TGTGCCAGCAGTTTAACCCGTTGGGCTAACACTGAAGCTTTCTTT | CASSLTRWANTEAFF
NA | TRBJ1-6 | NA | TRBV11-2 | TGTGCCAGCAGCTTTGGACAGAACAATTCACCCCTCCACTTT | CASSFGQNNSPLHF
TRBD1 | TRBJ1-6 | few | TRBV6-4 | TGTGCCAGCAGTGCCCGAACAGGGGGGGATTCACCCCTCCACTTT | CASSARTGGDSPLHF
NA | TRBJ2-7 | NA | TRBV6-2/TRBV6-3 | TGTGCCAGCACCCCAGCGGGTTTAAACGAGCAGTACTTC | CASTPAGLNEQYF
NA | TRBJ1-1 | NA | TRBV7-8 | TGTGCCAGCAGATTACAGGGAAACACTGAAGCTTTCTTT | CASRLQGNTEAFF
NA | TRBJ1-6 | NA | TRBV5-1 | TGCGCCAGCAGCTTGGAAATTCAATCACCCCTCCACTTT | CASSLEIQSPLHF
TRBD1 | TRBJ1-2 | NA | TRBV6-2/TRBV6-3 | TGTGCCAGCAGTTACTCCGGGACAGGGATTAACTATGGCTACACCTTC | CASSYSGTGINYGYTF
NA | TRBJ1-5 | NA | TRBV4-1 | TGCGCCAGCAGCCAAGAGCCCCTCCGGGGTAGCAATCAGCCCCAGCATTTT | CASSQEPLRGSNQPQHF
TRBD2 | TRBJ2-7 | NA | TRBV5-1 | TGCGCCAGCAGAGTAGCGGGGGGCAGCACCTACGAGCAGTACTTC | CASRVAGGSTYEQYF
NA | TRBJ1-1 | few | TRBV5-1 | TGCGCCAGCAGCAGACAGGAGAGGAACACTGAAGCTTTCTTT | CASSRQERNTEAFF
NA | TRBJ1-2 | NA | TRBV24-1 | TGTGCCACCAGTGATATAAAACAGGGTTACAATGGCTACACCTTC | CATSDIKQGYNGYTF